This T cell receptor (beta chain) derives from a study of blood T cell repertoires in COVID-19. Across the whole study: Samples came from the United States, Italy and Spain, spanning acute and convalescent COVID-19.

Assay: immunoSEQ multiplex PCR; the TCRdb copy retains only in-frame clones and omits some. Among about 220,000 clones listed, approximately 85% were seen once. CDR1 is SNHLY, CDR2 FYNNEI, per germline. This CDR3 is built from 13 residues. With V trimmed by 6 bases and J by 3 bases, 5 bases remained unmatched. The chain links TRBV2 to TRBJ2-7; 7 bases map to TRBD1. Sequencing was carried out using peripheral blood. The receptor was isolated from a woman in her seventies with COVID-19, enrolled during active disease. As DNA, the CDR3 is TGTGCCAGCAGAGGGACAGTTTACTACGAGCAGTACTTC. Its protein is CASRGTVYYEQYF.